The next 23 T cell receptor beta chains were all read from a single sample in a study of blood T cells in healthy people across ages. A second PCR of about 6 to 12 cycles used a sample-barcoded 5' primer and a J-beta primer mix. From the 5' RACE reads, TCRdb called clonotypes with MiXCR, one entry per CDR3 protein. The sample has about 780,000 distinct CDR3 sequences; 25% to 30% are singletons. The same specimen was also included in a second study, on T cells of mothers and their children.

The sequencing input was blood. All receptors derive from a boy aged 10-17 years in good health.

This chain joins TRBV15 and TRBJ2-5, with TRBD2 matching 8 bases. V was clipped by 1 base and J by 5 bases; unmatched bases: 15. CDR1 is LNHNV, CDR2 YYDKDF, per germline (reference sequence). The CDR3 is made up of 18 amino acids. The CDR3 loop reads CATSRGPAAGLGMETQYF. The CDR3 DNA sequence: TGTGCCACCAGCAGAGGCCCCGCTGCGGGACTAGGGATGGAGACCCAGTACTTC.

The sample holds a few counts of this clonotype. The gene calls are TRBV12-5 and TRBJ2-7; 9 bases map to TRBD1. With 7 bases clipped from V and 5 bases from J, the junction kept 9 bases outside the gene matches. Looked up from germline, CDR1 is LGHNT and CDR2 is FRNRAP. The CDR3 runs to 14 residues. In nucleotides, the CDR3 is TGTGCTAGTGACAAACCGGGACAGGGAAACGAGCAGTACTTC. Protein product: CASDKPGQGNEQYF.

This clonotype has just a few counts. V is TRBV5-1 and J is TRBJ2-7; 10 positions agree with TRBD1. Trimming at V came to 4 bases and at J to 5 bases, leaving 9 bases not matched to a gene. The length of the CDR3 is 15 residues. Per the germline V gene, CDR1 is SGHRS and CDR2 is YFSETQ. CDR3 protein: CASSPPGQGLNEQYF. The CDR3 region has the DNA TGCGCCAGCAGCCCTCCGGGACAGGGGTTAAACGAGCAGTACTTC. Using reference TRBV5-1 and TRBJ2-7 for the parts outside the CDR3, the full variable domain is KAGVTQTPRYLIKTRGQQVTLSCSPISGHRSVSWYQQTPGQGLQFLFEYFSETQRNKGNFPGRFSGRQFSNSRSEMNVSTLELGDSALYLCASSPPGQGLNEQYFGPGTRLTVT.

Only a few counts were recorded for this clonotype. The gene calls are TRBV27 and TRBJ1-2; 8 nucleotides line up with TRBD1. The germline gives CDR1 MNHEY, CDR2 SMNVEV (reference sequence). Trimming at V came to 5 bases and at J to 4 bases, leaving 6 bases not matched to a gene. The CDR3 spans 14 residues. This chain's CDR3 is CASSPGTGLYGYTF. The CDR3 DNA follows: TGTGCCAGCAGTCCCGGGACAGGCCTCTATGGCTACACCTTC.

The V and J genes are TRBV23-1 and TRBJ2-7; D not resolved. TRBV23-1 is marked as an open reading frame, function uncertain. The V end lost 6 bases, the J end lost 4 bases, and 10 bases lay between the germline ends. The CDR3 runs to 12 residues. CDR3: CASRLIIYEQYF. CDR3 sequence (DNA): TGCGCCAGCAGACTGATTATTTACGAGCAGTACTTC.

This clonotype has only a few counts. Here the CDR3 reads CASRGTESYEQYF. The CDR3 DNA is TGTGCCAGCAGAGGGACAGAGTCCTACGAGCAGTACTTC. V is TRBV14 and J is TRBJ2-5, with 7 bases fitting TRBD1. With the DNA end fitting TRBJ2-7 better, the J assignment may be wrong. This CDR3 region has 13 residues. Germline V gives CDR1 SGHDN, CDR2 FVKESK.

This clonotype was seen more than once but under ten times. The chain joins TRBV15 to TRBJ2-7, with D possibly TRBD1 on 6 matching bases. This CDR3 spans 15 amino acids. CDR1 and CDR2 from the germline V gene are LNHNV and YYDKDF (reference sequence). V was shortened by 1 base and J by 5 bases, with 15 bases between the two germline ends. CDR3 nucleotide sequence: TGTGCCACCAGCAGAGGACAGGAGGAGGAGAACGAGCAGTACTTC. Translating it yields CATSRGQEEENEQYF.

This clonotype was seen only once. The rearrangement links TRBV29-1 to TRBJ1-4; perhaps TRBD1 as D (6 bases). This CDR3 spans 13 amino acids. V was trimmed by 6 bases and J by 5 bases, leaving 13 bases between them. Germline V lookup: CDR1 SQVTM, CDR2 ANQGSEA. CDR3 amino acids: CSVEGVGNEKLFF. CDR3 nucleotides: TGCAGCGTCGAGGGGGTAGGGAATGAAAAACTGTTTTTT.

V usage is TRBV5-1 and J usage is TRBJ2-5, with TRBD1 matching over 9 bases. The V gene's germline CDR1 is SGHRS and CDR2 YFSETQ. The ends lost 4 bases at V and 6 bases at J; junction bases unmatched: 13. This CDR3 comprises 16 residues. The CDR3 spells CASSEPGTGILKTQYF. CDR3 DNA sequence: TGCGCCAGCAGCGAACCGGGGACAGGGATATTGAAGACCCAGTACTTC.

This clonotype was seen repeatedly, ten times or more. The chain employs TRBV20-1 and TRBJ2-1; 8 bases line up with TRBD2. The junction had 7 bases not matched to a gene; V was cut back by 6 bases and J by 0 bases. This CDR3 contains 15 residues. Germline values: CDR1 DFQATT, CDR2 SNEGSKA (reference sequence). For the CDR3, the DNA is TGCAGTGCGATTACCGGGACTAGCTCCTACAATGAGCAGTTCTTC. As protein: CSAITGTSSYNEQFF.

The chain is built from TRBV2 and TRBJ2-1; TRBD2 aligns across 13 bases. Unmatched junction bases numbered 5, after V lost 5 bases and J lost 4 bases. Germline-derived CDR1 and CDR2 are SNHLY and FYNNEI. The CDR3 is 16 amino acids. This CDR3 reads CASSSTSGGLYNEQFF. Written as DNA, the CDR3 is TGTGCCAGCAGTTCGACTAGCGGGGGGTTGTACAATGAGCAGTTCTTC.

As regards this clonotype: Sequence at one end of the junction differs from germline and may be a read error. The J gene is TRBJ2-5, the V gene TRBV29-1; 8 bases map to TRBD2. The germline gives CDR1 SQVTM, CDR2 ANQGSEA. There are 12 residues in the CDR3. This CDR3 reads CSFSGAQETQYF. The DNA of the CDR3 is TGCAGCTTTAGCGGGGCCCAAGAGACCCAATACTTC.

The rearrangement links TRBV20-1 to TRBJ2-3; D is undetermined. Germline values: CDR1 DFQATT, CDR2 SNEGSKA (reference sequence). CDR3 length: 12 amino acids. With 2 bases removed from V and 8 bases from J, the gap between germline ends came to 11 bases. The CDR3 sequence: CSARFSSGTQYF. The CDR3 region has the DNA TGCAGTGCTAGATTCTCATCGGGTACGCAGTATTTT.

This clonotype was detected only a few times. This chain uses TRBV10-2 with TRBJ2-7; D may be TRBD1 (5 bases). Germline assignment: CDR1 WSHSY and CDR2 SAAADI. There are 17 residues in the CDR3. V was pared by 0 bases and J by 3 bases, with 18 bases between. As DNA, the CDR3 is TGCGCCAGCAGTGAGTCGATAGGGGCCGGTGGGCACTACGAGCAGTACTTC. Amino acids: CASSESIGAGGHYEQYF.

The genes are TRBV7-2 and TRBJ2-5; D is unclear. The better agreement between TRBJ2-7 and the DNA end casts doubt on the J call. Germline lookup yields CDR1 SGHTA and CDR2 FQGNSA. There are 13 residues in the CDR3. Here the CDR3 DNA reads TGTGCCAGCAGGTCCCCCAACCGGGACGAGCAGTACTTC. This codes for CASRSPNRDEQYF.

The CDR3 spells CASSSTSGGANEQFF. For the CDR3, the DNA is TGTGCCAGCAGTTCGACTAGCGGGGGGGCCAATGAGCAGTTCTTC. J is TRBJ2-1 and V is TRBV6-5, with TRBD2 matching over 14 bases. The CDR3 is made up of 15 amino acids. CDR1 MNHEY and CDR2 SVGAGI come from the germline V gene. The V and J ends lost 4 bases and 6 bases, in that order; junction bases with no gene match: 2.

This clonotype showed up just a few times. This chain links TRBV20-1 with TRBJ2-5; 10 nucleotides align to TRBD1. The closer fit of TRBJ2-7 to the DNA end suggests the J call may be wrong. The CDR3 has 13 amino acids. The germline V gene has CDR1 DFQATT and CDR2 SNEGSKA (reference sequence). The CDR3 is CSAFRDRGYEQYF. The DNA of the CDR3 is TGCAGTGCATTCCGGGACAGGGGATACGAGCAGTACTTC.

This clonotype was seen a handful of times. The chain joins TRBV29-1 to TRBJ1-1; D call uncertain. V shed 7 bases and J shed 1 base, with 10 bases lying between them. Germline values: CDR1 SQVTM, CDR2 ANQGSEA. CDR3 size: 12 residues. CDR3 nucleotide sequence: TGCAGCGCCGGATATAAGAACACTGAAGCTTTCTTT. This sequence encodes CSAGYKNTEAFF.

This clonotype was picked up a small number of times. The chain has TRBV7-9 and TRBJ2-1; TRBD2 agrees at 7 bases. Unmatched junction bases numbered 1, after V lost 3 bases and J lost 8 bases. The CDR3 contains 12 residues. Looked up from germline, CDR1 is SEHNR and CDR2 is FQNEAQ (reference sequence). The CDR3 reads CASSFGGDEQFF. The CDR3 region has the DNA TGTGCCAGCAGCTTTGGGGGGGATGAGCAGTTCTTC.

This rearrangement joins TRBV4-1 to TRBJ1-5; D unresolved. From germline, CDR1 is MGHRA and CDR2 YSYEKL. Trimming removed 4 bases at V and 3 bases at J, with 13 bases between. The CDR3 is made up of 15 amino acids. The CDR3 loop reads CASSPRGMDNQPQHF. The CDR3 DNA reads as TGCGCCAGCAGCCCCCGAGGGATGGACAATCAGCCCCAGCATTTT.

This clonotype was found many times. The gene calls are TRBV3-1 and TRBJ2-7, with TRBD1 matching over 8 bases. Germline CDR1 reads LGHDT; CDR2 reads YNNKEL (reference sequence). This CDR3 has 15 amino acids. V lost 7 bases to trimming and J lost 2 bases; unmatched junction nucleotides: 10. CDR3 sequence (DNA): TGTGCCAGCAAAAGAACCGACAGGGGCACCTACGAGCAGTACTTC. Protein product: CASKRTDRGTYEQYF.

This clonotype has just a few counts. The rearrangement joins TRBV10-3 to TRBJ2-2; the match to TRBD2 covers 14 bases. There are 17 residues in the CDR3. CDR1 is ENHRY and CDR2 is SYGVKD in the germline V gene. The V segment lost 5 bases and the J segment 1 base; nucleotides outside the gene matches: 3. This CDR3 reads CAISRLAGGQNTGELFF. The CDR3 DNA reads TGTGCCATCAGTCGACTAGCGGGGGGGCAGAACACCGGGGAGCTGTTTTTT.

The chain combines TRBV24-1 with TRBJ2-5; D perhaps matches TRBD1 (6 bases). The J call is in doubt because the DNA end fits TRBJ2-7 better. The germline CDR1 and CDR2 sequences are KGHDR and SFDVKD. CDR3 length: 13 residues. The CDR3 is CATEQGTTYEQYF. Here the CDR3 DNA reads TGTGCCACCGAACAGGGTACGACCTACGAGCAGTACTTC.